The next 27 T cell receptor beta chains were all read from a single sample in a study of blood T cell repertoires in COVID-19. Data came from immunoSEQ multiplex PCR; TCRdb stores just in-frame clones and leaves some out. The sample consists of more than 50,000 clones, approximately 90% of them appearing once. Sequencing input: peripheral blood. The receptors come from a human donor in a cohort sampled during active COVID-19.

V and J are TRBV5-3 and TRBJ2-1; 14 nucleotides line up with TRBD2. TRBV5-3 is designated an ORF whose function remains uncertain. V lost 7 bases to trimming and J lost 9 bases; unmatched junction nucleotides: 6. This CDR3 is built from 14 residues. The CDR3 region has the DNA TGTGCCAGAGAGGGACTAGCGGGAGCTGGTGAGCAGTTCTTC. As protein: CAREGLAGAGEQFF.

The V gene is TRBV16, the J gene TRBJ1-1; 7 bases fit TRBD1. Trimming cost V 4 bases and J 5 bases; bases outside gene matches: 13. The CDR3 is 16 residues long. CDR1 is KGHSY and CDR2 is FQNENV in the germline V gene. CDR3 residues: CASSPHRGQGVTEAFF. The CDR3 nucleotides read TGTGCCAGCAGCCCCCATAGGGGTCAGGGGGTTACTGAAGCTTTCTTT.

This clone was detected a few times. The J gene is TRBJ1-4, the V gene TRBV14, with a possible D match to TRBD1 (6 bases). Trimming took off 7 bases at V and 3 bases at J, with 9 bases between the two ends. The V gene's germline CDR1 is SGHDN and CDR2 FVKESK. CDR3 length equals 13 residues. DNA of the CDR3: TGTGCCAGCAAAGGGGGTCCTAATGAAAAACTGTTTTTT. Amino acid sequence: CASKGGPNEKLFF.

The chain is built from TRBV10-3 and TRBJ2-7; 7 bases align to TRBD1. The CDR3 is 15 amino acids. Looked up from germline, CDR1 is ENHRY and CDR2 is SYGVKD. With 4 bases clipped from V and 2 bases from J, the junction kept 8 bases outside the gene matches. CDR3 sequence (DNA): TGTGCCATCAGTGGAGAGGGGGCAAGGACCTACGAGCAGTACTTC. It encodes CAISGEGARTYEQYF.

The V gene is TRBV4-2, the J gene TRBJ2-7; the D is unclear. CDR1 is LGHNA, CDR2 YNFKEQ, per germline. This CDR3 is 15 amino acids long. V was shortened by 0 bases and J by 3 bases, with 12 bases between the two germline ends. The CDR3 region is CASSQEGRNHYEQYF. CDR3 bases: TGTGCCAGCAGCCAAGAGGGCAGGAACCACTACGAGCAGTACTTC.

V and J are TRBV25-1 and TRBJ2-1; D is possibly TRBD2 (6 bases). V was clipped by 1 base and J by 7 bases, with 11 bases between them. Germline lookup yields CDR1 MGHDK and CDR2 SYGVNS. The CDR3 is 14 residues long. The CDR3 spells CASSEFGSGNEQFF. DNA of the CDR3: TGTGCCAGCAGTGAATTCGGGAGTGGTAATGAGCAGTTCTTC.

This chain connects TRBV9 to TRBJ2-1, with TRBD2 matching over 9 bases. Germline values: CDR1 SGDLS, CDR2 YYNGEE. After removal of 0 bases from V and 9 bases from J, the junction contained 7 bases not matched to a gene. The CDR3 spans 15 residues. In DNA, the CDR3 is TGTGCCAGCAGCGTAGACGGGACTAGCTTCTCTGAGCAGTTCTTC. Translation gives CASSVDGTSFSEQFF.

The chain has TRBV28 and TRBJ1-5; D may be TRBD1 (5 bases). The length of the CDR3 is 12 residues. Germline-derived CDR1 and CDR2 are MDHEN and SYDVKM. Trimming pared 7 bases from V and 2 bases from J, leaving 6 bases between. The CDR3 spells CASKGGNQPQHF. The DNA for the CDR3 is TGTGCCAGCAAAGGGGGCAATCAGCCCCAGCATTTT. The full variable domain, rest sourced from reference TRBV28 and TRBJ1-5, is DVKVTQSSRYLVKRTGEKVFLECVQDMDHENMFWYRQDPGLGLRLIYFSYDVKMKEKGDIPEGYSVSREKKERFSLILESASTNQTSMYLCASKGGNQPQHFGDGTRLSIL.

The J gene is TRBJ2-3, the V gene TRBV9; TRBD2 matches 12 bases. The CDR3 is made up of 15 amino acids. V lost 4 bases to trimming and J lost 4 bases; unmatched junction nucleotides: 4. The germline gives CDR1 SGDLS, CDR2 YYNGEE. The CDR3 bases are TGTGCCAGCAGCATAGGACTAGCGGGACCAGATACGCAGTATTTT. Protein sequence: CASSIGLAGPDTQYF.

This clone was seen more than once but under ten times. V usage is TRBV19 and J usage is TRBJ1-6; D gene unclear. In germline, CDR1 is LNHDA, CDR2 SQIVND (reference sequence). The V end was cut by 3 bases, the J end by 6 bases, with 6 bases between. CDR3 length: 13 amino acids. CDR3 bases: TGTGCCAGTAGTATTGGCAGTAATTCACCCCTCCACTTT. The encoded protein is CASSIGSNSPLHF.

The chain combines TRBV29-1 with TRBJ2-2; 7 nucleotides match TRBD2. CDR1 is SQVTM and CDR2 is ANQGSEA in the germline V gene. The junction had 4 bases not matched to a gene; V was cut back by 7 bases and J by 5 bases. The CDR3 length is 12 residues. CDR3: CSGWEGTGELFF. The CDR3 region has the DNA TGCAGCGGCTGGGAGGGAACCGGGGAGCTGTTTTTT.

This clone was found once. The rearrangement joins TRBV19 to TRBJ2-5, with 8 nucleotides matching TRBD1. V lost 7 bases and J lost 5; bases outside the gene matches: 9. CDR3 length equals 14 residues. Germline CDR1 and CDR2: LNHDA and SQIVND (reference sequence). CDR3 loop: CASIGQGEGETQYF. The CDR3 DNA reads TGTGCCAGTATTGGACAGGGTGAGGGGGAGACCCAGTACTTC. The full variable domain, its missing parts supplied by reference TRBV19 and TRBJ2-5, is DGGITQSPKYLFRKEGQNVTLSCEQNLNHDAMYWYRQDPGQGLRLIYYSQIVNDFQKGDIAEGYSVSREKKESFPLTVTSAQKNPTAFYLCASIGQGEGETQYFGPGTRLLVL.

The chain links TRBV7-3 to TRBJ2-1; 8 bases are a match to TRBD2. After removal of 0 bases from V and 6 bases from J, the junction contained 7 bases not matched to a gene. The CDR3 consists of 16 residues. Germline CDR1 and CDR2: SGHTA and FQGTGA. This CDR3 is CASSLTPTSGSNEQFF. CDR3 coding DNA: TGTGCCAGCAGCTTAACCCCCACTAGCGGCAGCAATGAGCAGTTCTTC.

Concerning this clone itself: The conserved closing phenylalanine or tryptophan is absent in this CDR3, likely reflecting a read error. The DNA is left out, because the CDR3 cannot be placed on it with certainty; the CDR3 is given as TCRdb lists it. The genes are TRBV6-5 and TRBJ2-7; the table calls TRBD1, which could not be checked here. CDR1 is MNHEY and CDR2 is SVGAGI in the germline V gene. The CDR3 length equals 11 residues, ends included. The CDR3 sequence is CASSQNRGQNS.

This clone turned up a few times. This rearrangement joins TRBV12-3 or TRBV12-4 to TRBJ2-7; 9 bases are a match to TRBD1. J was trimmed by 2 bases and V by 6 bases; bases with no gene match: 2. This CDR3 contains 13 residues. The CDR3 DNA follows: TGTGCCAGCAGCGACAGGGGGACCTACGAGCAGTACTTC. Its protein product is CASSDRGTYEQYF.

This rearrangement joins TRBV11-2 to TRBJ1-2; 11 bases align to TRBD1. The V segment lost 5 bases and the J segment 8 bases; nucleotides outside the gene matches: 10. Germline assignment: CDR1 SGHAT and CDR2 FQNNGV. This CDR3 spans 15 amino acids. The chain's CDR3 is CASSPGQGANWGYTF. CDR3 coding DNA: TGTGCCAGCAGCCCCGGACAGGGGGCGAATTGGGGCTACACCTTC.

The V gene is TRBV27, the J gene TRBJ1-6; possibly TRBD1 for D (6 bases). Trimming cost V 6 bases and J 9 bases, with 12 bases left between them. CDR3 length equals 13 residues. Germline loops: CDR1 MNHEY, CDR2 SMNVEV (reference sequence). Here the CDR3 reads CASRITGPSPLHF. CDR3 DNA sequence: TGTGCCAGCAGGATTACAGGGCCTTCACCCCTCCACTTT.

The gene calls are TRBV19 and TRBJ2-1; no clear D gene. The length of the CDR3 is 13 residues. Looked up from germline, CDR1 is LNHDA and CDR2 is SQIVND (reference sequence). Trimming cost V 4 bases and J 0 bases, with 4 bases left between them. CDR3 bases: TGTGCCAGTAGTAGCGGCTCCTACAATGAGCAGTTCTTC. Encoded protein: CASSSGSYNEQFF. Using reference TRBV19 and TRBJ2-1 for the parts outside the CDR3, the full variable domain is DGGITQSPKYLFRKEGQNVTLSCEQNLNHDAMYWYRQDPGQGLRLIYYSQIVNDFQKGDIAEGYSVSREKKESFPLTVTSAQKNPTAFYLCASSSGSYNEQFFGPGTRLTVL.

The chain recombines TRBV19 with TRBJ2-1; 7 bases agree with TRBD2. Germline CDR1 reads LNHDA; CDR2 reads SQIVND (reference sequence). Trimming at V came to 0 bases and at J to 3 bases, leaving 8 bases not matched to a gene. The CDR3 is 17 residues long. Here the CDR3 DNA reads TGTGCCAGTAGTATAGATGGGGGTGCTAGCGGCTACAATGAGCAGTTCTTC. This sequence encodes CASSIDGGASGYNEQFF. The variable domain in full, with the rest retrieved from reference TRBV19 and TRBJ2-1, is DGGITQSPKYLFRKEGQNVTLSCEQNLNHDAMYWYRQDPGQGLRLIYYSQIVNDFQKGDIAEGYSVSREKKESFPLTVTSAQKNPTAFYLCASSIDGGASGYNEQFFGPGTRLTVL.

The V call is TRBV7-2, the J call TRBJ2-2; no definite D call. CDR3 length equals 14 residues. V lost 1 base to trimming and J lost 3 bases, with 6 bases between them. Germline V gene sequence: CDR1 SGHTA, CDR2 FQGNSA. The CDR3 bases are TGTGCCAGCAGCTTAGGCAGGTACACCGGGGAGCTGTTTTTT. It specifies CASSLGRYTGELFF.

This sequence joins TRBV6-5 and TRBJ1-3; D gene unclear. This CDR3 is built from 15 residues. Trimming removed 2 bases at V and 2 bases at J, with 10 bases between. Germline V gene data show CDR1 as MNHEY and CDR2 as SVGAGI. Here the CDR3 DNA reads TGTGCCAGCAGTTACGGAGGGTCACCTGGAAACACCATATATTTT. Translated: CASSYGGSPGNTIYF.

This chain links TRBV7-9 with TRBJ1-4, with D hard to call. The germline V and J ends were trimmed by 2 bases and 3 bases, with 7 bases remaining between them. The CDR3 is 14 residues long. Germline-derived CDR1 and CDR2 are SEHNR and FQNEAQ (reference sequence). CDR3 in amino acids: CASSLSGANEKLFF. Written as DNA, the CDR3 is TGTGCCAGCAGCTTATCCGGGGCTAATGAAAAACTGTTTTTT. The variable domain in full, completed from reference TRBV7-9 and TRBJ1-4, reads DTGVSQNPRHKITKRGQNVTFRCDPISEHNRLYWYRQTLGQGPEFLTYFQNEAQLEKSRLLSDRFSAERPKGSFSTLEIQRTEQGDSAMYLCASSLSGANEKLFFGSGTQLSVL.

The sample holds a few counts of this clone. The J gene is TRBJ2-5, the V gene TRBV5-1; 14 nucleotides line up with TRBD2. Trimming at V came to 5 bases and at J to 3 bases, leaving 3 bases not matched to a gene. Germline CDR1 SGHRS, CDR2 YFSETQ. The CDR3 is 15 residues long. CDR3 DNA sequence: TGCGCCAGCAGAAGACTAGCGGGAGGGAAAGAGACCCAGTACTTC. This gives the protein CASRRLAGGKETQYF.

The gene calls are TRBV11-2 and TRBJ1-3, with D perhaps TRBD1 (5 bases). Trimming removed 1 base at V and 4 bases at J, with 14 bases between. CDR1 is SGHAT, CDR2 FQNNGV, per germline. This CDR3 spans 16 amino acids. The CDR3, as DNA: TGTGCCAGCAGCTTAGTCGCAGGGCTAAGCGGAAACACCATATATTTT. This gives the protein CASSLVAGLSGNTIYF.

The gene calls are TRBV4-3 and TRBJ2-2; D is ambiguous. Looked up from germline, CDR1 is LGHNA and CDR2 is YSLEER. V lost 1 base, J lost 7 bases, and 10 bases lay in between. The CDR3 has 14 amino acids. The CDR3 DNA reads as TGCGCCAGCAGCCAAGGGCGGTCCGGCGGGGAGCTGTTTTTT. Protein: CASSQGRSGGELFF.

The CDR3 coding sequence is TGTGCCACCAGTGATTTTGGAACTAGGGGGGAGACCCAGTACTTC. Translation gives CATSDFGTRGETQYF. This chain links TRBV24-1 with TRBJ2-5; possible D gene TRBD1, 6 bases. CDR3 length equals 15 residues. Per germline, CDR1 KGHDR and CDR2 SFDVKD. Trimming took 1 base from V and 5 from J, leaving 13 bases between them.

This chain uses TRBV14 with TRBJ2-7; 9 positions agree with TRBD1. The CDR3 consists of 16 residues. CDR1 is SGHDN and CDR2 is FVKESK in the germline V gene. V was pared by 1 base and J by 1 base, with 5 bases of the junction left unmatched. This CDR3 reads CASSQARGTGSYEQYF. CDR3 nucleotide sequence: TGTGCCAGCAGCCAAGCTAGGGGGACAGGGTCCTACGAGCAGTACTTC.